The sequence of this T cell receptor (beta chain) was determined in a study of cytomegalovirus exposure and HLA in healthy donors. PCR used 60 Vbeta primers and 13 Jbeta primers. Method: immunoSEQ multiplex PCR; TCRdb's copy keeps in-frame clones and lacks some. The data contain approximately 200,000 clones, roughly four fifths of them singletons. The germline V gene has CDR1 MNHEY and CDR2 SVGAGI. Trimming at V came to 0 bases and at J to 7 bases, leaving 9 bases not matched to a gene. The CDR3 is made up of 15 amino acids. The specimen was PBMCs. The rearrangement links TRBV6-5 to TRBJ2-7; 7 nucleotides line up with TRBD1. This TCR came from a girl aged 2 to 9 in good health and CMV-seronegative. The CDR3 sequence is CASSYSKGQSLEQYF. The CDR3 bases are TGTGCCAGCAGTTACTCGAAGGGACAGTCCCTAGAGCAGTACTTC.